A selection of T cell receptor beta chains follows, all from one sample in a study of blood T cell repertoires in COVID-19. Measured with immunoSEQ multiplex PCR; TCRdb has only the in-frame clones, and not every one. The sample holds around 150,000 clones, 84% seen once. The sequenced material came from PBMCs or T cells enriched from blood (not recorded which). The receptors come from a woman aged 45-65 years with acute COVID-19. CDR3s leave out the opening cysteine and the closing phenylalanine or tryptophan. The order of the fields is D gene, J gene, CDR3 length, V gene, CDR3 protein. D genes are given only for firm matches.

>TRBD2|TRBJ2-1|14|TRBV19
ASSIHRGRSYNEQF
>-|TRBJ2-1|12|TRBV9
ASSVASAPLEQF
>-|TRBJ1-3|13|TRBV2
ASSDLNSGGNTIY
>TRBD1|TRBJ2-6|16|TRBV5-1
ASSLAVGQGVGANVLT
>-|TRBJ1-4|11|TRBV5-6
ASSFSRNEKLF
>TRBD1|TRBJ2-7|12|TRBV3-1/TRBV3-2
ASSQDGTGYEQY
>-|TRBJ1-5|12|TRBV28
ASSLGGFSQPQH
>TRBD2|TRBJ2-1|12|TRBV7-3
ASSPGTSGAIPF
>-|TRBJ1-3|14|TRBV9
ASSLGQSRSGNTIY
>-|TRBJ1-2|12|TRBV3-1/TRBV3-2
ASSQERGRNGYT
>TRBD2|TRBJ2-1|15|TRBV5-8
ASSLGTSGGPYNEQF
>TRBD2|TRBJ2-3|10|TRBV12-3/TRBV12-4
ASTNSGDTQY
>TRBD2|TRBJ2-5|13|TRBV11-3
ASSRGLAGAETQY
>-|TRBJ1-2|13|TRBV3-1/TRBV3-2
ASSQGSGFSYGYT
>-|TRBJ1-1|12|TRBV9
ASSVTGRHTEAF
>TRBD2|TRBJ2-3|13|TRBV19
ASSMRLAGKDTQY